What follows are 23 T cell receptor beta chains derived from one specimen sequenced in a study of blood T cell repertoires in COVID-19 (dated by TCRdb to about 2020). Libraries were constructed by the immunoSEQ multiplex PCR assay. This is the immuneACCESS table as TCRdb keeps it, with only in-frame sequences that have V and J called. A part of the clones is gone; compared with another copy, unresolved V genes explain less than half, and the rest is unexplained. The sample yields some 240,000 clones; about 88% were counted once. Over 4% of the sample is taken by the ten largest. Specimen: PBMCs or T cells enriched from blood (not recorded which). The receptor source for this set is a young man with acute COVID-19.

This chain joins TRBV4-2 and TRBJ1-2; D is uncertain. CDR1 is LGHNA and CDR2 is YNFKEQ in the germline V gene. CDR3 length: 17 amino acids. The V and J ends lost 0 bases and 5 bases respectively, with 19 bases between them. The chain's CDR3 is CASSQDPQPRSVYGYTF. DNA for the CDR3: TGTGCCAGCAGCCAAGATCCCCAGCCTAGATCCGTGTATGGCTACACCTTC.

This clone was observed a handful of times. The CDR3 spells CASSESRDRVPSRNQPQHF. CDR3 coding DNA: TGCGCCAGCAGTGAGTCCCGGGACAGGGTTCCAAGTCGTAATCAGCCCCAGCATTTT. The chain combines TRBV10-2 with TRBJ1-5; TRBD1 aligns across 9 bases. The CDR3 sequence is 19 residues long. The J segment lost 4 bases and the V segment lost 0 bases, leaving 13 bases of the junction unmatched. Germline lookup yields CDR1 WSHSY and CDR2 SAAADI.

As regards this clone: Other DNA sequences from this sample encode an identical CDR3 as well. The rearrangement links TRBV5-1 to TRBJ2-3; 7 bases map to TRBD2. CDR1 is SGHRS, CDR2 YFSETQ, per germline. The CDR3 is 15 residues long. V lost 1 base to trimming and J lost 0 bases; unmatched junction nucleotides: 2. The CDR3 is CASSLRGVSTDTQYF. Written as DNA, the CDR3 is TGCGCCAGCAGCTTGCGGGGGGTCAGCACAGATACGCAGTATTTT.

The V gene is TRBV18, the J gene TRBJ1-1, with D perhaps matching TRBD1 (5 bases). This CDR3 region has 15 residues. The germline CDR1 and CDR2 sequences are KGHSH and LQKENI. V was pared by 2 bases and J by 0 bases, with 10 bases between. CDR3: CASSPTTVMNTEAFF. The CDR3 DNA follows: TGTGCCAGCTCACCAACGACAGTTATGAACACTGAAGCTTTCTTT.

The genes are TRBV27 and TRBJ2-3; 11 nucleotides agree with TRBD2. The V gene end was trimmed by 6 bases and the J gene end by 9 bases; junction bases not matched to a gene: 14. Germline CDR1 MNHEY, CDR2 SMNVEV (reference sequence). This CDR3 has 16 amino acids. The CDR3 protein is CASRGGAVASGGTQYF. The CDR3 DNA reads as TGTGCCAGCAGGGGAGGGGCGGTAGCTAGCGGGGGGACGCAGTATTTT.

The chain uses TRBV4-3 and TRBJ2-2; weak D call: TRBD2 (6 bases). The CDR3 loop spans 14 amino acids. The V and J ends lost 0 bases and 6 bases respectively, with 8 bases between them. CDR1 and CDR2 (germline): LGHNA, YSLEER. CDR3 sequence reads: CASSQERGPGELFF. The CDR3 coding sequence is TGCGCCAGCAGCCAAGAGCGGGGACCCGGGGAGCTGTTTTTT.

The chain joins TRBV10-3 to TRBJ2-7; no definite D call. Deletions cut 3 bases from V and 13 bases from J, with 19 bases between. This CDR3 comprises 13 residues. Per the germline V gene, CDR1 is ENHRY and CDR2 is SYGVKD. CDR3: CAISDPNSRVPYV. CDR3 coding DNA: TGTGCCATCAGTGACCCGAATTCCCGGGTCCCCTACGTC.

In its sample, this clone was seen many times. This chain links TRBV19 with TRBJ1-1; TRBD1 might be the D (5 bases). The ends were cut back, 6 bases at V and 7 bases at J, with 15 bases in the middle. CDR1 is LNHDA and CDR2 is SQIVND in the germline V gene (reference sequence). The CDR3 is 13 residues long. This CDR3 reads CASSLQGYIEAFF. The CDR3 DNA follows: TGTGCCAGTAGCCTCCAGGGTTACATTGAAGCTTTCTTT. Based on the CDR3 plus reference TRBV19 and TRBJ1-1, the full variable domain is DGGITQSPKYLFRKEGQNVTLSCEQNLNHDAMYWYRQDPGQGLRLIYYSQIVNDFQKGDIAEGYSVSREKKESFPLTVTSAQKNPTAFYLCASSLQGYIEAFFGQGTRLTVV.

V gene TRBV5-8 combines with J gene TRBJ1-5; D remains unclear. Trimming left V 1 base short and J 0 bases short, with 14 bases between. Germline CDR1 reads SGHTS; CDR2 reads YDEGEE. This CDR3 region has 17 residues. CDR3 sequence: CASSLYTGINSNQPQHF. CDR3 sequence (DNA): TGTGCCAGCAGCTTGTATACGGGAATAAATAGCAATCAGCCCCAGCATTTT.

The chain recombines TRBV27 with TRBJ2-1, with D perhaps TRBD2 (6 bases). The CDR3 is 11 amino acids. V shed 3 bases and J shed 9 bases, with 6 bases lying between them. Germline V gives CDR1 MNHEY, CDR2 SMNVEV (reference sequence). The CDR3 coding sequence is TGTGCCAGCAGTTTCGGGGGTGAGCAGTTCTTC. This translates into CASSFGGEQFF.

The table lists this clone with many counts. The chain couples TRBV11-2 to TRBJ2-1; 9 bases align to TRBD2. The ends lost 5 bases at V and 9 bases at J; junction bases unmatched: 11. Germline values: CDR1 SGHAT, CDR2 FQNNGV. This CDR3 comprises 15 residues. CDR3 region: CASSHTLLTSGEQFF. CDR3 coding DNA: TGTGCCAGCAGCCACACACTACTGACTAGCGGTGAGCAGTTCTTC.

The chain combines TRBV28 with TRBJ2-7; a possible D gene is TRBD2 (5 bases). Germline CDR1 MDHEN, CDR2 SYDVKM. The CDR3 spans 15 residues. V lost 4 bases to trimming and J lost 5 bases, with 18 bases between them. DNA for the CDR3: TGTGCCAGCAGTTCGGACGGGAAGTTCATGAACGAGCAGTACGTC. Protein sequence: CASSSDGKFMNEQYV.

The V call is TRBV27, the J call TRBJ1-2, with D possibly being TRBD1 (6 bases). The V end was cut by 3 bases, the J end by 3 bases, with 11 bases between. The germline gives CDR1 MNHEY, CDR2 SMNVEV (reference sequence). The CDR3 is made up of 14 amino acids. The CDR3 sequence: CASSLRGGDYGYTF. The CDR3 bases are TGTGCCAGCAGTTTGAGAGGGGGGGACTATGGCTACACCTTC.

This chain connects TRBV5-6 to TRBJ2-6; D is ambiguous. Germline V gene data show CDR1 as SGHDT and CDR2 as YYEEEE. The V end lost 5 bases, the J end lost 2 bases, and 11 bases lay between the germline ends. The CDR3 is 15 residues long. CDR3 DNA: TGTGCCAGCAGGATCCTAGTAGCTGGGGCCAACGTCCTGACTTTC. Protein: CASRILVAGANVLTF.

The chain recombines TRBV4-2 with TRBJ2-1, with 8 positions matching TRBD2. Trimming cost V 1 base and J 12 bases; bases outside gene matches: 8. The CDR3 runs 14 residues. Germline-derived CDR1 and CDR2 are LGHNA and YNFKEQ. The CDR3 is CASSQGPAGTRQFF. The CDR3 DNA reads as TGTGCCAGCAGCCAAGGCCCCGCCGGGACTAGGCAGTTCTTC.

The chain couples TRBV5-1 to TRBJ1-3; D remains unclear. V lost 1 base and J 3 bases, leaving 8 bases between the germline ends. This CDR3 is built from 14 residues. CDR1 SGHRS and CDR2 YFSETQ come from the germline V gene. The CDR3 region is CASSLTDFGNTIYF. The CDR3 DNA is TGCGCCAGCAGCTTGACAGATTTTGGAAACACCATATATTTT.

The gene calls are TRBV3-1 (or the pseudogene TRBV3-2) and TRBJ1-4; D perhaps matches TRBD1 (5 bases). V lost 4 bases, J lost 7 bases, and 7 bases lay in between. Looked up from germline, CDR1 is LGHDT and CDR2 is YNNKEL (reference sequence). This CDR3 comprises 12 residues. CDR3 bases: TGTGCCAGCAGCCGGGGGGGTGAAAAACTGTTTTTT. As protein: CASSRGGEKLFF.

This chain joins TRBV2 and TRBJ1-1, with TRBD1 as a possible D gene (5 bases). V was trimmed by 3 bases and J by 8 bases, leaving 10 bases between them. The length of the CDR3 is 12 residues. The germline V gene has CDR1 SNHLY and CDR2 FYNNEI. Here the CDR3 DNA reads TGTGCCAGCAGTGAGCAGGGTACCGAAGCTTTCTTT. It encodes CASSEQGTEAFF.

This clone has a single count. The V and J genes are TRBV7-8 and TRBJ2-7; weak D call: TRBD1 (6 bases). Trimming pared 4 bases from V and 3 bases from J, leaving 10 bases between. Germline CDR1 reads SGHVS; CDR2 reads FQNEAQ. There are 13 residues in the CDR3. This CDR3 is CASSYREGYEQYV. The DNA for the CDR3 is TGTGCCAGCAGCTACAGGGAAGGCTACGAGCAGTACGTC.

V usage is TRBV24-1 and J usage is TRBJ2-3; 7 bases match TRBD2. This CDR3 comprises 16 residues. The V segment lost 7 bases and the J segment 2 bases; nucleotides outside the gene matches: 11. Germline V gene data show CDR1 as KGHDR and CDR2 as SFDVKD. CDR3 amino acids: CATSSLIAGTTDTQYF. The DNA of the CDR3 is TGTGCCACCAGCTCGTTGATAGCGGGTACCACAGATACGCAGTATTTT.

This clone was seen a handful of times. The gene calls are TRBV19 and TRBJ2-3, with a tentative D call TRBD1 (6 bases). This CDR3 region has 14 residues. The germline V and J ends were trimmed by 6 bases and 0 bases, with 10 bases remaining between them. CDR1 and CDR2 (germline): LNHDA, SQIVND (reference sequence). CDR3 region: CASRLQGSTDTQYF. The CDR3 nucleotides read TGTGCCAGTAGATTACAGGGAAGCACAGATACGCAGTATTTT.

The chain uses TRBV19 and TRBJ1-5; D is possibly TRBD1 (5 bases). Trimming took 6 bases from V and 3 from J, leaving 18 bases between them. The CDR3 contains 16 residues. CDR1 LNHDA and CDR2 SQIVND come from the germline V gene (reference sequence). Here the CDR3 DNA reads TGTGCCAGTAGGGATGGGAGGGGCCTAATCAATCAGCCCCAGCATTTT. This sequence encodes CASRDGRGLINQPQHF.

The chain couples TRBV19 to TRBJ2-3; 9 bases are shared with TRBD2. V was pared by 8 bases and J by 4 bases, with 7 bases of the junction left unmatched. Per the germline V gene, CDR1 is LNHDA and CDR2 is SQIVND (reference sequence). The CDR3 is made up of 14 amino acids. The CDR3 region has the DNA TGTGCCAGTTGGGGCGGGAGGGCTCCAGATACGCAGTATTTT. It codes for CASWGGRAPDTQYF.